This T cell receptor (beta chain) was identified in a study of T cell clonotyping in hematopoietic cell transplantation. General study findings and limits: Recipient TCR diversity dropped after transplant; expanded clonotypes rose from day 30 to 180.

TCRdb's table, derived via immunoSEQ multiplex PCR, lists solely in-frame clones and lacks some. The sample lists more than 8,000 clones; roughly 87% were seen once. Time point indicated: recipient sample about 28 days before transplant, after cytoreduction. CDR3 length equals 13 residues. Trimming pared 7 bases from V and 2 bases from J, leaving 11 bases between. CDR1 is SGHTS, CDR2 YDEGEE, per germline. In this sample, this clone turned up a few times. Its antigen is not known. The clonotype comes from an older woman with acute myeloid leukemia. Some clones in this sample may be carry-over from other donors' samples. The chain uses TRBV5-8 and TRBJ2-3, with D unresolved. Sequencing used peripheral blood mononuclear cells, obtained before stem cell transplant. The CDR3 bases are TGTGCCAGCGGGAACGGTCTCACAGATACGCAGTATTTT. Residues: CASGNGLTDTQYF.